A single sample is the source of the 9 T cell receptor beta chains below, sequenced in a study of human T cells and chemical hapten exposure (dated by TCRdb to the early 2020s). The meaning of the sample's time point label: patch test 2, 6 weeks after DPC sensitization. The treatment or condition label for this specimen denotes: therapeutic diphenylcyclopropenone sensitization with weekly scalp DPC. The library was generated by RACE. The instrument given in TCRdb is NextSeq 500. In TCRdb, the public reads were trimmed at Q25 with fastp and aligned with MiXCR, with productive beta chains retained. CDR3 protein duplicates are merged, each entry listing the most common genes and DNA. In all, the sample holds approximately 89,000 distinct CDR3 sequences, and 6.6% of those were seen once. The top ten clonotypes cover 1% to 1.5% of the sample. Material: whole blood, obtained in connection with sensitization to the hapten diphenylcyclopropenone (DPC). The receptors stem from a woman in her twenties or thirties with alopecia areata. Some clones in this sample may be carry-over from other donors' samples.

This clonotype was found many times. The rearrangement links TRBV10-3 to TRBJ2-7; TRBD1 agrees at 7 bases. This CDR3 spans 15 amino acids. The V gene's germline CDR1 is ENHRY and CDR2 SYGVKD. The V gene end was trimmed by 0 bases and the J gene end by 7 bases; junction bases not matched to a gene: 9. The CDR3: CAISESGDRSWEQYF. CDR3 nucleotide sequence: TGTGCCATCAGTGAGTCAGGGGACAGAAGTTGGGAGCAGTACTTC.

This clonotype was counted ten times or more. The genes are TRBV6-5 and TRBJ2-3, with 8 positions matching TRBD2. V trimming: 4 bases; J trimming: 1 base; junction bases outside the gene matches: 4. CDR1 and CDR2 from the germline V gene are MNHEY and SVGAGI. CDR3 length: 15 residues. This CDR3 reads CASSSTSGGTDTQYF. Here the CDR3 DNA reads TGTGCCAGCAGTTCTACTAGCGGAGGCACAGATACGCAGTATTTT.

The table lists this clonotype with many counts. V gene TRBV6-2 or TRBV6-3 combines with J gene TRBJ1-4; D gene uncertain. Germline V gene data show CDR1 as MNHEY and CDR2 as SVGEGT. Trimming removed 2 bases from V and 7 bases from J, with 5 bases in between. This CDR3 has 12 amino acids. The CDR3, as DNA: TGTGCCAGCAGTTACGATTTTGAAAAACTGTTTTTT. This codes for CASSYDFEKLFF.

This clonotype occurred a few times. The rearrangement joins TRBV2 to TRBJ1-1, with D possibly being TRBD1 (5 bases). V shed 7 bases and J shed 1 base, with 13 bases lying between them. This CDR3 region has 14 residues. Germline V gene sequence: CDR1 SNHLY, CDR2 FYNNEI. The CDR3 nucleotides read TGTGCCAGCAAGCCGGGACTGAAGAACACTGAAGCTTTCTTT. Protein: CASKPGLKNTEAFF.

The table lists this clonotype with many counts. The genes are TRBV9 and TRBJ2-1; 8 bases line up with TRBD2. Germline CDR1 is SGDLS and CDR2 is YYNGEE. After removal of 0 bases from V and 9 bases from J, the junction contained 2 bases not matched to a gene. This CDR3 comprises 13 residues. The CDR3 here is CASSVGLAREQFF. CDR3 DNA: TGTGCCAGCAGCGTAGGACTAGCGCGTGAGCAGTTCTTC. Full variable domain (missing parts from reference TRBV9 and TRBJ2-1): DSGVTQTPKHLITATGQRVTLRCSPRSGDLSVYWYQQSLDQGLQFLIQYYNGEERAKGNILERFSAQQFPDLHSELNLSSLELGDSALYFCASSVGLAREQFFGPGTRLTVL.

This clonotype came up many times. The chain uses TRBV20-1 and TRBJ1-6, with TRBD1 identical over 8 bases. The germline V gene encodes CDR1 DFQATT and CDR2 SNEGSKA (reference sequence). With V trimmed by 0 bases and J by 9 bases, 7 bases remained unmatched. The CDR3 has 15 amino acids. CDR3 sequence: CSAREPGQDGSPLHF. In DNA form, the CDR3 reads TGCAGTGCTAGAGAGCCGGGACAGGACGGTTCACCCCTCCACTTT.

V is TRBV5-6 and J is TRBJ1-5; D not resolved. The CDR3 extends over 13 amino acids. Germline-derived CDR1 and CDR2 are SGHDT and YYEEEE. V gave up 4 bases and J gave up 5 bases, with 10 bases separating them. In DNA form, the CDR3 reads TGTGCCAGCAGCCGCAGGCCGGATCAGCCCCAGCATTTT. As protein: CASSRRPDQPQHF. Combining the CDR3 with reference TRBV5-6 and TRBJ1-5 gives the whole variable domain DAGVTQSPTHLIKTRGQQVTLRCSPKSGHDTVSWYQQALGQGPQFIFQYYEEEERQRGNFPDRFSGHQFPNYSSELNVNALLLGDSALYLCASSRRPDQPQHFGDGTRLSIL.

Many counts were recorded for this clonotype. The V and J genes are TRBV20-1 and TRBJ2-5; 14 bases are a match to TRBD2. The CDR3 extends over 21 amino acids. Trimming cost V 3 bases and J 0 bases; bases outside gene matches: 18. In germline, CDR1 is DFQATT, CDR2 SNEGSKA (reference sequence). The CDR3 DNA sequence: TGCAGTGCTAGTCCCGATTGGACTAGCGGGGGGCTGGCCCAGTACCAAGAGACCCAGTACTTC. It encodes CSASPDWTSGGLAQYQETQYF.

This clonotype was detected a few times. The chain carries TRBV6-1 and TRBJ2-5; 10 nucleotides agree with TRBD1. This CDR3 spans 15 amino acids. Germline V gene data show CDR1 as MNHNS and CDR2 as SASEGT. The V and J ends lost 0 bases and 7 bases, in that order; junction bases with no gene match: 5. The CDR3 DNA reads TGTGCCAGCAGTGAAGCGGTCGGACAGGGGGTGACCCAGTACTTC. Translation gives CASSEAVGQGVTQYF.